This entry lists 18 T cell receptor beta chains sequenced from one sample in a study of human T cells and chemical hapten exposure. Time point of the sample: pre-sensitization, week 0. The treatment is: therapeutic diphenylcyclopropenone sensitization with weekly scalp DPC. From the RACE reads, TCRdb called clonotypes with MiXCR, one entry per CDR3 protein. The sample holds fewer than 300,000 distinct CDR3 sequences, roughly 8% seen once. The source was whole blood, collected in connection with sensitization to the hapten diphenylcyclopropenone (DPC). The source is a man between 18 and 35 years old with alopecia areata. Some clones in this sample may be carry-over from other donors' samples.

The chain uses TRBV10-3 and TRBJ1-1; D might be TRBD1 (6 bases). CDR3 size: 13 residues. The germline V gene encodes CDR1 ENHRY and CDR2 SYGVKD. Trimming pared 11 bases from V and 2 bases from J, leaving 15 bases between. CDR3 region: CAFRTEDNTEAFF. The CDR3 nucleotides read TGTGCCTTCCGGACAGAAGATAACACTGAAGCTTTCTTT.

CDR3 residues: CASRDRDGIYEQYV. CDR3 sequence (DNA): TGTGCCAGCAGGGACCGGGACGGAATTTACGAGCAGTACGTC. The rearrangement links TRBV6-2 or TRBV6-3 to TRBJ2-7; D might be TRBD1 or TRBD2, each matching 5 bases. V lost 6 bases, J lost 4 bases, and 16 bases lay in between. Germline CDR1 reads MNHEY; CDR2 reads SVGEGT. CDR3 length: 14 residues.

This clonotype was detected only a few times. The chain has TRBV10-3 and TRBJ1-1; no reliable D call. Germline V lookup: CDR1 ENHRY, CDR2 SYGVKD. Trimming pared 3 bases from V and 6 bases from J, leaving 11 bases between. The CDR3 length is 13 residues. In DNA form, the CDR3 reads TGTGCCATCAGTGATTATCTGGCGGCTGAAGCTTTCTTT. Residues: CAISDYLAAEAFF.

This rearrangement joins TRBV5-1 to TRBJ1-1, with D possibly TRBD1 on 6 matching bases. The CDR3 is made up of 11 amino acids. The germline V gene encodes CDR1 SGHRS and CDR2 YFSETQ. Trimming stripped 1 base from V and 9 bases from J, with 7 bases between. The CDR3 sequence: CASSLTGKAFF. The CDR3 coding sequence is TGCGCCAGCAGCTTGACAGGGAAAGCTTTCTTT.

This clonotype was counted a few times. This sequence joins TRBV5-1 and TRBJ1-1; 12 bases align to TRBD1. Germline lookup yields CDR1 SGHRS and CDR2 YFSETQ. J was trimmed by 2 bases and V by 3 bases; bases with no gene match: 26. The CDR3 loop spans 23 amino acids. The CDR3 protein is CASSWGPGQGARWQESPNTEAFF. DNA for the CDR3: TGCGCCAGCAGCTGGGGACCGGGACAGGGGGCGCGTTGGCAAGAATCGCCCAACACTGAAGCTTTCTTT.

The chain uses TRBV21-1 and TRBJ2-3; the table names TRBD1, a call not compared with the DNA. TRBV21-1 is classified as a pseudogene. There are 16 residues in the CDR3. The CDR3 DNA reads TGTGCAGCAGCAAAGATCGCAGGGGAAGCCACAGATACGCAGTATTTT. Residues: CAAAKIAGEATDTQYF.

A few counts support this clonotype. This rearrangement joins TRBV2 to TRBJ2-3; D call uncertain. This CDR3 is built from 12 residues. Germline CDR1 SNHLY, CDR2 FYNNEI. The V and J ends lost 11 bases and 0 bases respectively, with 9 bases between them. The CDR3 is CAQRWSTDTQYF. Here the CDR3 DNA reads TGTGCCCAACGTTGGAGCACAGATACGCAGTATTTT.

The genes are TRBV10-3 and TRBJ1-2; D uncertain. With 10 bases removed from V and 3 bases from J, the gap between germline ends came to 12 bases. The V gene's germline CDR1 is ENHRY and CDR2 SYGVKD. This CDR3 has 12 amino acids. The CDR3 DNA reads TGTGCCACCCGCTTTGGGGACTATGGCTACACCTTC. Protein sequence: CATRFGDYGYTF.

This clonotype has only a few counts. The chain joins TRBV29-1 to TRBJ2-1, with 10 bases matching TRBD1. With 8 bases clipped from V and 6 bases from J, the junction kept 7 bases outside the gene matches. CDR3 length: 13 residues. In germline, CDR1 is SQVTM, CDR2 ANQGSEA. CDR3 DNA: TGCAGCCTAGGGACAGGGGTGTTCAATGAGCAGTTCTTC. Translation: CSLGTGVFNEQFF.

This chain uses TRBV3-1 with TRBJ2-3; 10 positions match TRBD2. Germline CDR1 reads LGHDT; CDR2 reads YNNKEL (reference sequence). V lost 3 bases and J lost 6; bases outside the gene matches: 12. This CDR3 is 17 amino acids long. CDR3 coding DNA: TGTGCCAGCAGCCAGCCCTACCAGCGGGGGGGTGCCGATACGCAGTATTTT. Translated: CASSQPYQRGGADTQYF.

This clonotype showed up many times. V gene TRBV7-8 combines with J gene TRBJ1-4; the match to TRBD1 covers 7 bases. V was pared by 6 bases and J by 4 bases, with 8 bases of the junction left unmatched. CDR3 size: 15 residues. Germline CDR1 reads SGHVS; CDR2 reads FQNEAQ. The CDR3 reads CASRQGTAHNEKLFF. As DNA, the CDR3 is TGTGCCAGCAGACAAGGGACAGCTCATAATGAAAAACTGTTTTTT.

This sequence joins TRBV20-1 and TRBJ1-5; 10 bases match TRBD1. Trimming cost V 6 bases and J 6 bases; bases outside gene matches: 5. The germline V gene encodes CDR1 DFQATT and CDR2 SNEGSKA (reference sequence). The CDR3 sequence is 13 residues long. The CDR3 protein is CSARGQGRQPQHF. The CDR3, as DNA: TGCAGTGCCAGGGGACAGGGGCGTCAGCCCCAGCATTTT.

In this sample, this clonotype turned up a few times. The rearrangement uses TRBV11-2 and TRBJ2-2; TRBD1 matches at 7 bases. Germline CDR1 reads SGHAT; CDR2 reads FQNNGV. CDR3 length: 15 amino acids. V was clipped by 5 bases and J by 3 bases; unmatched bases: 6. As DNA, the CDR3 is TGTGCCAGCAGCAACCGACAGGGAGACACCGGGGAGCTGTTTTTT. Translation: CASSNRQGDTGELFF.

V is TRBV11-2 and J is TRBJ1-1; D may be TRBD1 (5 bases). The germline gives CDR1 SGHAT, CDR2 FQNNGV. The V end was cut by 1 base, the J end by 1 base, with 10 bases between. This CDR3 has 15 residues. CDR3 region: CASSLGAGGNTEAFF. For the CDR3, the DNA is TGTGCCAGCAGCTTAGGAGCGGGGGGGAACACTGAAGCTTTCTTT. The full variable domain, its missing parts supplied by reference TRBV11-2 and TRBJ1-1, is EAGVAQSPRYKIIEKRQSVAFWCNPISGHATLYWYQQILGQGPKLLIQFQNNGVVDDSQLPKDRFSAERLKGVDSTLKIQPAKLEDSAVYLCASSLGAGGNTEAFFGQGTRLTVV.

This clonotype was counted only a few times. For the CDR3, the DNA is TGCGCCAGCAGAGCGGACAGGGAATTAGCCAAAAACATTCAGTACTTC. Protein sequence: CASRADRELAKNIQYF. The chain carries TRBV5-1 and TRBJ2-4, with 8 bases that match TRBD1. CDR3 length equals 16 residues. The V gene end was trimmed by 5 bases and the J gene end by 0 bases; junction bases not matched to a gene: 7. Per the germline V gene, CDR1 is SGHRS and CDR2 is YFSETQ.

This clonotype was observed a handful of times. The chain couples TRBV4-3 to TRBJ2-3, with D possibly called TRBD1 or TRBD2 (5 bases each). V was trimmed by 0 bases and J by 2 bases, leaving 12 bases between them. The CDR3 is 16 residues long. Germline CDR1 reads LGHNA; CDR2 reads YSLEER. The CDR3 DNA follows: TGCGCCAGCAGCCAAGAAGAGGGGATACTCACAGATACGCAGTATTTT. Residues: CASSQEEGILTDTQYF.

The chain combines TRBV7-6 with TRBJ1-1, with 9 bases matching TRBD1. The CDR3 totals 15 residues. Germline V lookup: CDR1 SGHVS, CDR2 FNYEAQ. V gave up 4 bases and J gave up 3 bases; unmatched junction bases: 6. The CDR3 DNA follows: TGTGCCAGCAGCTCCATCCGGGACAGGGACACTGAAGCTTTCTTT. It specifies CASSSIRDRDTEAFF.

This clonotype has ten or more counts. This chain connects TRBV7-9 to TRBJ2-2; 7 nucleotides align to TRBD1. Germline values: CDR1 SEHNR, CDR2 FQNEAQ (reference sequence). The CDR3 runs 16 residues. J lost 5 bases, V lost 4 bases, and 10 bases had no gene match. The CDR3: CASSSTTGRKTGELFF. The CDR3 bases are TGTGCCAGCAGCTCCACGACAGGGAGAAAAACCGGGGAGCTGTTTTTT. The full variable domain, rest sourced from reference TRBV7-9 and TRBJ2-2, is DTGVSQNPRHKITKRGQNVTFRCDPISEHNRLYWYRQTLGQGPEFLTYFQNEAQLEKSRLLSDRFSAERPKGSFSTLEIQRTEQGDSAMYLCASSSTTGRKTGELFFGEGSRLTVL.